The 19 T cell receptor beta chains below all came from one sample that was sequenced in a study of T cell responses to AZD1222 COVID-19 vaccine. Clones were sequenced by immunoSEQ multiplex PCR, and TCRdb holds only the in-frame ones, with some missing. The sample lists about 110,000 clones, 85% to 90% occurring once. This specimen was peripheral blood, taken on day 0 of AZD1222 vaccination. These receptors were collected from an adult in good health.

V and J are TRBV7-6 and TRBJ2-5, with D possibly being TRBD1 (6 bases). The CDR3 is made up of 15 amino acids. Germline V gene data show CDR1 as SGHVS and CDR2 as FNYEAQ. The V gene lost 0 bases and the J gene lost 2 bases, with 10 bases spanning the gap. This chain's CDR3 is CASSLAWGPQETQYF. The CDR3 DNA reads TGTGCCAGCAGCTTAGCTTGGGGGCCACAAGAGACCCAGTACTTC.

DNA of the CDR3: TGTGCCAGCAGTGAAATCGAATTCCAGCCCCAGCATTTT. Amino acid sequence: CASSEIEFQPQHF. The chain uses TRBV6-1 and TRBJ1-5; D unclear. This CDR3 has 13 residues. With 2 bases removed from V and 7 bases from J, the gap between germline ends came to 9 bases. CDR1 MNHNS and CDR2 SASEGT come from the germline V gene.

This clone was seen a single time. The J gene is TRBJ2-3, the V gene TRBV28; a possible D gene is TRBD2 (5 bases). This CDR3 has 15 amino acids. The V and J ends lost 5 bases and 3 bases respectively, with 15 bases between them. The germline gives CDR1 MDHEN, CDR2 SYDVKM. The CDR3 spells CASSTTGSPTDTQYF. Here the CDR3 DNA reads TGTGCCAGCAGTACCACGGGAAGTCCGACAGATACGCAGTATTTT.

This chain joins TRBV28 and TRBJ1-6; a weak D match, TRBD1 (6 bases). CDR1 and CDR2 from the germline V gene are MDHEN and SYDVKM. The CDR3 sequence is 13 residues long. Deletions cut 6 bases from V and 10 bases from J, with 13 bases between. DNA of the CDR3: TGTGCCAGCAGGACAGGCGAGGAATCACCCCTCCACTTT. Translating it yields CASRTGEESPLHF.

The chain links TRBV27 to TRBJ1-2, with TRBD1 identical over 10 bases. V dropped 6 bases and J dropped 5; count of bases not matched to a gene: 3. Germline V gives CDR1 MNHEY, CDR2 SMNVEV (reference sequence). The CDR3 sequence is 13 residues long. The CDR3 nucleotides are TGTGCCAGCAGCCCGGGACAGGGGTATGGCTACACCTTC. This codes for CASSPGQGYGYTF.

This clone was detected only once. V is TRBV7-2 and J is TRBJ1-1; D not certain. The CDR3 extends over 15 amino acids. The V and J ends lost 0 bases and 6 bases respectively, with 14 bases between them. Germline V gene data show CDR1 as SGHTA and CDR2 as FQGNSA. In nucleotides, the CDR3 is TGTGCCAGCAGCTTAGCCGTCGTTATAGAGTCTGAAGCTTTCTTT. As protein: CASSLAVVIESEAFF.

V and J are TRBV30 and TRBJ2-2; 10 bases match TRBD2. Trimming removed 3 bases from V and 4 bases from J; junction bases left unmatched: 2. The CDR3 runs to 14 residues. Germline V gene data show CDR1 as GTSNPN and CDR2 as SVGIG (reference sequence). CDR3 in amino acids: CAWRGLAPTGELFF. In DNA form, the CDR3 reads TGTGCCTGGAGGGGACTAGCGCCCACCGGGGAGCTGTTTTTT.

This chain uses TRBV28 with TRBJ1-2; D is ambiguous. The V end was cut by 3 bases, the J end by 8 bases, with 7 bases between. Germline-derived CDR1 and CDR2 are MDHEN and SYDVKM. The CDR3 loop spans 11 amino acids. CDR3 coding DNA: TGTGCCAGCAGTTTGGGTCGCGGCTACACCTTC. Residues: CASSLGRGYTF.

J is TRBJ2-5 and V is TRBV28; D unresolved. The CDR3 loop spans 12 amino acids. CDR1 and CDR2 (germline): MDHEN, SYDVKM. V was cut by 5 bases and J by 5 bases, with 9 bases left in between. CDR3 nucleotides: TGTGCCAGCAGTCCCCCCAGGGAGACCCAGTACTTC. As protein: CASSPPRETQYF.

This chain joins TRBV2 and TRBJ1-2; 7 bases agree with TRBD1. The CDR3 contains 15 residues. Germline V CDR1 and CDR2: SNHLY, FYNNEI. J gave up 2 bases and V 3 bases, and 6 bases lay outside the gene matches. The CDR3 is CASSEDRKPNYGYTF. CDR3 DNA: TGTGCCAGCAGTGAGGACAGGAAACCAAACTATGGCTACACCTTC.

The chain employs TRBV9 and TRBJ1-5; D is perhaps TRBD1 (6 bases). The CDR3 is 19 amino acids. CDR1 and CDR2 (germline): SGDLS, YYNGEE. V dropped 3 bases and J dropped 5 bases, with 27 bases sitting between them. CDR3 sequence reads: CASSAPGGGGQKFHQPQHF. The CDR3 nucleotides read TGTGCCAGCAGCGCTCCCGGGGGGGGTGGACAGAAGTTCCATCAGCCCCAGCATTTT.

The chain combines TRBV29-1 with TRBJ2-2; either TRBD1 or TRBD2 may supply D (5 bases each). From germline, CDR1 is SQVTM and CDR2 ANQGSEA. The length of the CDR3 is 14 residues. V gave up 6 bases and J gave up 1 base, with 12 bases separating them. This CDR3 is CSVRRDENTGELFF. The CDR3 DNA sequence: TGCAGCGTCCGCCGGGACGAGAACACCGGGGAGCTGTTTTTT.

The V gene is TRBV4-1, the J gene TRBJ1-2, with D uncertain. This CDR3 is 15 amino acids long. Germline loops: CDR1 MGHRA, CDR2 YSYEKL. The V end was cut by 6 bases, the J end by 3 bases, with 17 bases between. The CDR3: CASRLQPFGYYGYTF. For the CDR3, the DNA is TGCGCCAGCAGACTCCAACCTTTCGGTTACTATGGCTACACCTTC.

CDR3 nucleotide sequence: TGTGCCAGCAACCAGGGAAGGGGTTTTCTTTGGGCTGAAGCTTTCTTT. It specifies CASNQGRGFLWAEAFF. The rearrangement uses TRBV28 and TRBJ1-1, with D perhaps matching TRBD1 (5 bases). In germline, CDR1 is MDHEN, CDR2 SYDVKM. V lost 7 bases and J 6 bases, leaving 24 bases between the germline ends. This CDR3 is built from 16 residues.

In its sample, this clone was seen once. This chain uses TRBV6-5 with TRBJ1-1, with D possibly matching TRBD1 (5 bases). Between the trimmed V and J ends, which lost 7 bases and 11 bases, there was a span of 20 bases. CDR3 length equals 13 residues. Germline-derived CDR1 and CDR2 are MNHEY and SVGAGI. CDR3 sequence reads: CASTNTGGGGAFF. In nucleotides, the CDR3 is TGTGCCAGCACCAATACCGGGGGGGGAGGGGCTTTCTTT.

The CDR3 loop reads CASSGGGTSGETQYF. The CDR3 DNA is TGTGCCAGCAGTGGGGGCGGGACTAGCGGCGAGACCCAGTACTTC. This chain joins TRBV2 and TRBJ2-5; 11 bases match TRBD2. Germline assignment: CDR1 SNHLY and CDR2 FYNNEI. The CDR3 length is 15 residues. The V and J ends lost 4 bases and 5 bases, in that order; junction bases with no gene match: 6.

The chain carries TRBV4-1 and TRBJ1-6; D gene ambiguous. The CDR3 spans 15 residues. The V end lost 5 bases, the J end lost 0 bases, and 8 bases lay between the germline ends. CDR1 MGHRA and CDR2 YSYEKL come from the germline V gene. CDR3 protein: CASSAHSSYNSPLHF. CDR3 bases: TGCGCCAGCAGCGCCCATAGCTCCTATAATTCACCCCTCCACTTT.

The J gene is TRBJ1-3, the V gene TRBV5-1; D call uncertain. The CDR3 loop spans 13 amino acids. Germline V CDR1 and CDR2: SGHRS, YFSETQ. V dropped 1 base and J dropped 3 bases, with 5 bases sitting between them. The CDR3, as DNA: TGCGCCAGCAGCTTGATCGATGGAAACACCATATATTTT. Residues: CASSLIDGNTIYF.

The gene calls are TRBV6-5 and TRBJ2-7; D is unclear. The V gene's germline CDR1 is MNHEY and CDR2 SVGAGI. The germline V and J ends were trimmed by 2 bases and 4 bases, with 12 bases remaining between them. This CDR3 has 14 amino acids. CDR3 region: CASSYQDGRYEQYF. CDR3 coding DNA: TGTGCCAGCAGTTACCAGGACGGTAGATACGAGCAGTACTTC.